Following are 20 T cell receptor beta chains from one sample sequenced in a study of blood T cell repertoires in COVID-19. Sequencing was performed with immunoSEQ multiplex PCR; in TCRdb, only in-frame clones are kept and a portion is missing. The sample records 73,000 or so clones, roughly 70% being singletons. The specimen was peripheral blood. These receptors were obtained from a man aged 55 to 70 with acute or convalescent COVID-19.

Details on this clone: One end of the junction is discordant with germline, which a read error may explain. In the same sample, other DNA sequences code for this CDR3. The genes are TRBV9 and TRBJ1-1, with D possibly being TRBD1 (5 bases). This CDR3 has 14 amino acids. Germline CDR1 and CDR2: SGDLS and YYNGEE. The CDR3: CASSATAYNTEAFF. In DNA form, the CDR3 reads TGTGCCAGCAGCGCGACAGCATATAACACTGAAGCCTTCTTT.

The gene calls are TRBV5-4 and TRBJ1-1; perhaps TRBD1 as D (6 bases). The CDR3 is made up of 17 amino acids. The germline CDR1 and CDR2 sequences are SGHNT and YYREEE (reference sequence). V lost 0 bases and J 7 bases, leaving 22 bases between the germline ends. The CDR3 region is CASSLVGRGILSVEAFF. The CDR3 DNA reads TGTGCCAGCAGCTTGGTAGGCAGGGGAATACTATCGGTTGAAGCTTTCTTT.

The CDR3: CASGTSDYNEQFF. The CDR3 DNA sequence: TGTGCCTCCGGGACTAGCGACTACAATGAGCAGTTCTTC. The V gene is TRBV24-1, the J gene TRBJ2-1; TRBD2 aligns across 10 bases. The ends lost 12 bases at V and 3 bases at J; junction bases unmatched: 4. Germline CDR1 and CDR2: KGHDR and SFDVKD. The CDR3 has 13 residues.

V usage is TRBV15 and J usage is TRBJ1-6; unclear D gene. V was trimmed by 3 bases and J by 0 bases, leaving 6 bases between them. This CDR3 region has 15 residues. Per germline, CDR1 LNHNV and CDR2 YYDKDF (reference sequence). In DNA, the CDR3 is TGTGCCACCAGCAGGGGAGACTCCTATAATTCACCCCTCCACTTT. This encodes CATSRGDSYNSPLHF.

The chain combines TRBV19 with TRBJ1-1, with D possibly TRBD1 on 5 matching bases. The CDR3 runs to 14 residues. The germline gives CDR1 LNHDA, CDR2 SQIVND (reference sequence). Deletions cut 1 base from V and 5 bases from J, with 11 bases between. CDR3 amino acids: CASSIGQGRTEAFF. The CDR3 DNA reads TGTGCCAGTAGTATAGGTCAGGGAAGGACTGAAGCTTTCTTT.

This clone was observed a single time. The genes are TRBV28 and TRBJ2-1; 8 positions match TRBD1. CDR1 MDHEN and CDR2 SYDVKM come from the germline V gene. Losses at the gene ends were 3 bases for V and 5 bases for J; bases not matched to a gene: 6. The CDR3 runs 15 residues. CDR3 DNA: TGTGCCAGCAGTTTGGGGGGACAGGACCACAATGAGCAGTTCTTC. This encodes CASSLGGQDHNEQFF.

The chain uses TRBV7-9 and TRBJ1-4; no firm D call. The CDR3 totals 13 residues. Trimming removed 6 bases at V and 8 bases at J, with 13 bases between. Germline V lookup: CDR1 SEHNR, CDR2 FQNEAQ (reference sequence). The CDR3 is CASRLTTGEKLFF. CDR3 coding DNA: TGTGCCAGCAGATTAACGACCGGGGAAAAACTGTTTTTT.

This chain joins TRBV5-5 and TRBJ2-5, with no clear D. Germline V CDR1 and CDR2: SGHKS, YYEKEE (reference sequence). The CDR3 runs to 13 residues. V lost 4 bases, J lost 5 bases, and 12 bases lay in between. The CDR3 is CASSQTTLETQYF. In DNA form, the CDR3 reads TGTGCCAGCAGCCAAACGACACTCGAGACCCAGTACTTC.

This CDR3 is CASSESRYNQPQHF. CDR3 in DNA: TGCGCCAGCAGTGAGTCCAGGTACAATCAGCCCCAGCATTTT. The V call is TRBV10-2, the J call TRBJ1-5; no definite D call. Germline V gives CDR1 WSHSY, CDR2 SAAADI. The V gene lost 0 bases and the J gene lost 3 bases, with 6 bases spanning the gap. CDR3 length: 14 residues.

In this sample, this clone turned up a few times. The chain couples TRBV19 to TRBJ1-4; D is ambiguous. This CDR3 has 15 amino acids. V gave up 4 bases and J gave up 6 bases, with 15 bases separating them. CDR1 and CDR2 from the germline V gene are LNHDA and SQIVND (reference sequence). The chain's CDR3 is CASSTPRLSDEKLFF. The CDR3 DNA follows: TGTGCCAGTAGTACCCCGCGGTTGAGTGATGAAAAACTGTTTTTT.

The CDR3 bases are TGTGCCAGCAGGCGTATGGGCGGGAGGGCCTCGTGGGGGTCGTTCTTC. It translates to CASRRMGGRASWGSFF. The J gene is TRBJ2-1, the V gene TRBV11-2; 9 bases are a match to TRBD2. From germline, CDR1 is SGHAT and CDR2 FQNNGV. CDR3 length: 16 amino acids. Trimming took 6 bases from V and 15 from J; bases not matched to a gene: 21.

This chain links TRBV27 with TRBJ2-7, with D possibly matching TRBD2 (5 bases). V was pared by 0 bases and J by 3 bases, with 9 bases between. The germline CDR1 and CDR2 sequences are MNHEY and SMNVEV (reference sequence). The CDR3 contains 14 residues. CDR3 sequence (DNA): TGTGCCAGCAGTTTATCGCGACGGGACTACGAGCAGTACTTC. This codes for CASSLSRRDYEQYF.

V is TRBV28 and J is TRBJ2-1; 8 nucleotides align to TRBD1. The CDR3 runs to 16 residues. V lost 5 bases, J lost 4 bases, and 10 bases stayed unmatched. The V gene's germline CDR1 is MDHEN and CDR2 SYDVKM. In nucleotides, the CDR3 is TGTGCCAGCAGTGCACGCCAGGGGGCGCGTTACAATGAGCAGTTCTTC. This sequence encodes CASSARQGARYNEQFF.

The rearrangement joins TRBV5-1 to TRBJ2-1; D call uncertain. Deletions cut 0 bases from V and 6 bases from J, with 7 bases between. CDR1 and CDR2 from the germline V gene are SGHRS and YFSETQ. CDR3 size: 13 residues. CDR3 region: CASSLDRTNEQFF. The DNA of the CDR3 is TGCGCCAGCAGCTTGGACAGAACCAATGAGCAGTTCTTC.

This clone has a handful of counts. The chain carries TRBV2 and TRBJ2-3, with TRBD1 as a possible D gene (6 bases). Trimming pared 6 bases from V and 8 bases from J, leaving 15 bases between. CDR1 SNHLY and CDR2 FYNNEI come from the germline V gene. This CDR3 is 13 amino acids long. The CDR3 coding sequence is TGTGCCAGCAGGGACAGTGGTGTGGGTACGCAGTATTTT. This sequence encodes CASRDSGVGTQYF.

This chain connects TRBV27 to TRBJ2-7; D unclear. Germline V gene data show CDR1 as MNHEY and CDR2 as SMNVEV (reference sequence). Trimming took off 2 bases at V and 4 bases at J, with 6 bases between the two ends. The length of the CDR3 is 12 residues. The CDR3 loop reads CASSLILYEQYF. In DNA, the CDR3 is TGTGCCAGCAGTTTAATCCTTTACGAGCAGTACTTC.

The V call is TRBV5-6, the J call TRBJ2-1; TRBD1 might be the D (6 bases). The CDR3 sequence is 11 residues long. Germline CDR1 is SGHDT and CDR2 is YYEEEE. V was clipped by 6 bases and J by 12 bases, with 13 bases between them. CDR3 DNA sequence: TGTGCCAGCACCAACCAAGGGGGGCAGTTCTTC. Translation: CASTNQGGQFF.

For the CDR3, the DNA is TGCGCCAGCAGCCAAGTGTCGGGTCAGCAAGAGACCCAGTACTTC. Translated: CASSQVSGQQETQYF. The chain employs TRBV4-1 and TRBJ2-5; D not certain. The length of the CDR3 is 15 residues. Germline assignment: CDR1 MGHRA and CDR2 YSYEKL. V was shortened by 1 base and J by 2 bases, with 11 bases between the two germline ends.

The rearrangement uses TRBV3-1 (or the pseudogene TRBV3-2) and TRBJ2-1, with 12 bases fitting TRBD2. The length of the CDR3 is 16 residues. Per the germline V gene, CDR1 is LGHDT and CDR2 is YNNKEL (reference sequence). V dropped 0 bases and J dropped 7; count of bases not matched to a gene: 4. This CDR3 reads CASSQESSGGGNEQFF. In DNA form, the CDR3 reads TGTGCCAGCAGCCAAGAATCTAGCGGGGGGGGGAATGAGCAGTTCTTC.

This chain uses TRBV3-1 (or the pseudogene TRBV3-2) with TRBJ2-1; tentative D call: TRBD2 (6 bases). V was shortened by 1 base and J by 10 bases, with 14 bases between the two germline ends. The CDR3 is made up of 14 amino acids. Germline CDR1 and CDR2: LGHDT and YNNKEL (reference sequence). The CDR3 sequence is CASSQGLTLAEQFF. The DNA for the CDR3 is TGTGCCAGCAGCCAAGGTTTGACTCTAGCGGAGCAGTTCTTC.